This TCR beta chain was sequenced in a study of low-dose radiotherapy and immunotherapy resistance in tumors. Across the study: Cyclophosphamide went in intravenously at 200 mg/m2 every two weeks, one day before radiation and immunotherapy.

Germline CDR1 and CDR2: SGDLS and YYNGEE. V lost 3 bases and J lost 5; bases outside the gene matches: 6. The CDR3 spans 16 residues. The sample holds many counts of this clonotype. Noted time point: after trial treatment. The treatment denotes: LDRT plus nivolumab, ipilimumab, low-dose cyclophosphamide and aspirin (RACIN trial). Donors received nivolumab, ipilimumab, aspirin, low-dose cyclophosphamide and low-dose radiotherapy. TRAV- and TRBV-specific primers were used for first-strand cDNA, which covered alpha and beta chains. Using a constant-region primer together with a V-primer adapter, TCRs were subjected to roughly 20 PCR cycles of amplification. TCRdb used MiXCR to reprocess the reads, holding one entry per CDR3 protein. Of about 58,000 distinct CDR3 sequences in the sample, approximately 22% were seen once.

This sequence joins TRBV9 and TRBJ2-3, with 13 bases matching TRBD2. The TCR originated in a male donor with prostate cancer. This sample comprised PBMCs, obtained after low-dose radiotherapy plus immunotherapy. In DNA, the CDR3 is TGTGCCAGCAGCGGACTAGCGGGGGGCCGGGGAGATACGCAGTATTTT. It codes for CASSGLAGGRGDTQYF.